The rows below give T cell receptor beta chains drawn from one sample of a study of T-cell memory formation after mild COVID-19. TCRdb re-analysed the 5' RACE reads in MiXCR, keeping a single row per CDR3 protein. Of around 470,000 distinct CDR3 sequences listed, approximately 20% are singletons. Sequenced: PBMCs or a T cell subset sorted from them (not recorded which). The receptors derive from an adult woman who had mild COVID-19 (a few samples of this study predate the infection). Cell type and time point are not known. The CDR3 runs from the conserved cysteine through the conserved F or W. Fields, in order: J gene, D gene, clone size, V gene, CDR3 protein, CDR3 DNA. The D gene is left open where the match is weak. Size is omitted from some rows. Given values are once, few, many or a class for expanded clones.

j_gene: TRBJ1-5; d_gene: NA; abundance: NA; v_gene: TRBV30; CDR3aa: CAWSRSSGVGQPQHF; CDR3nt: TGTGCCTGGAGTCGTTCCTCTGGGGTTGGCCAGCCCCAGCATTTT
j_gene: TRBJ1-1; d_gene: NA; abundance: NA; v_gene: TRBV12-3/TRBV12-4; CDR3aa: CASTRPGDTEAFF; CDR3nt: TGTGCCAGCACTCGCCCAGGGGATACTGAAGCTTTCTTT
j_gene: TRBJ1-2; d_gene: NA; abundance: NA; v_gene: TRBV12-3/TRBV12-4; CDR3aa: CASGPGEYGNYGYTF; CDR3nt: TGTGCCAGCGGCCCAGGGGAGTACGGTAACTATGGCTACACCTTC
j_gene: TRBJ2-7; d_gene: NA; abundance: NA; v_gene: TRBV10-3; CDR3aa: CAFREQYF; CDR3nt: TGTGCCTTCCGGGAGCAGTACTTC
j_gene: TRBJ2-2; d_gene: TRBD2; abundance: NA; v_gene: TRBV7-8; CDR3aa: CASSHGQTSGVAGELFF; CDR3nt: TGTGCCAGCAGCCACGGGCAGACTAGCGGGGTAGCCGGGGAGCTGTTTTTT
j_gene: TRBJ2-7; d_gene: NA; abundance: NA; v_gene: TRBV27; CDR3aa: CASSHRDISYEQYF; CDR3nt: TGTGCCAGCAGTCACCGGGACATCTCCTACGAGCAGTACTTC
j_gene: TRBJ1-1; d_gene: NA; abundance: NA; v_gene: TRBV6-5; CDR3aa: CASSYSRGFSEAFF; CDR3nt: TGTGCCAGCAGTTACTCCAGGGGTTTCTCTGAAGCTTTCTTT
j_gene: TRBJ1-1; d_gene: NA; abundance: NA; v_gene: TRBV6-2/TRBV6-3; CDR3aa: CASSIFLARGENTEAFF; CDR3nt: TGTGCCAGCAGTATCTTTCTGGCTCGGGGGGAGAACACTGAAGCTTTCTTT
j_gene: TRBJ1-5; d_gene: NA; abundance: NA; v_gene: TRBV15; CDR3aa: CATSREAGPQHF; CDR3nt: TGTGCCACCAGCAGAGAGGCCGGGCCCCAGCATTTT
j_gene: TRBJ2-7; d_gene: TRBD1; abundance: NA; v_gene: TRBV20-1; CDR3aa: CSVRQGTAHEQYF; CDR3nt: TGCAGTGTTAGACAGGGGACTGCCCACGAGCAGTACTTC
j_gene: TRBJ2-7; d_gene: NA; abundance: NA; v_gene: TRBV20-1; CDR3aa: CSALHGYEQYF; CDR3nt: TGCAGTGCTTTACATGGCTACGAGCAGTACTTC
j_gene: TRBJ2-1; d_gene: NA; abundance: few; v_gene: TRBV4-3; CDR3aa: CASSQALGLGNEQFF; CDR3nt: TGCGCCAGCAGCCAAGCGTTGGGACTTGGCAATGAGCAGTTCTTC
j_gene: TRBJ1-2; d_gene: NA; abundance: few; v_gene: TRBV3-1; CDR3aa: CASSPREGNYGYTF; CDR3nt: TGTGCCAGCAGCCCACGAGAAGGGAACTATGGCTACACCTTC
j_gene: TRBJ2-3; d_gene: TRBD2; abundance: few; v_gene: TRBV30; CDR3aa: CAWRSSGGADTQYF; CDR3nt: TGTGCCTGGAGATCTAGCGGGGGGGCAGATACGCAGTATTTT
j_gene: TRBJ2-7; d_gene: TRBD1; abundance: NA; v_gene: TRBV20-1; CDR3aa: CSAPTALRTGGHEQYF; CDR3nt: TGCAGTGCTCCGACAGCCCTCAGGACAGGGGGCCACGAGCAGTACTTC
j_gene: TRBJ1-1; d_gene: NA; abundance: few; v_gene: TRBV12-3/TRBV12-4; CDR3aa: CASSFTAMNTEAFF; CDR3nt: TGTGCCAGCAGTTTTACAGCCATGAACACTGAAGCTTTCTTT
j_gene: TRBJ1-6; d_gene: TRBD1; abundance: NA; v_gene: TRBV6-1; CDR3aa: CASSYDLTGRGSPLHF; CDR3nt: TGTGCCAGCAGTTACGACTTGACAGGGAGGGGTTCACCCCTCCACTTT
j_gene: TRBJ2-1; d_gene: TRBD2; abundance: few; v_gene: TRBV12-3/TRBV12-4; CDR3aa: CASSPSGGFREQFF; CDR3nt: TGTGCCAGCAGCCCCAGCGGGGGATTCAGGGAGCAGTTCTTC
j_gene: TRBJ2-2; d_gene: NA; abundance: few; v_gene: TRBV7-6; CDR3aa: CASSRDGENTGELFF; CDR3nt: TGTGCCAGCAGCCGAGACGGGGAAAACACCGGGGAGCTGTTTTTT
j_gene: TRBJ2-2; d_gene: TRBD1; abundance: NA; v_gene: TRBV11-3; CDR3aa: CASSSSPGTVMAGELFF; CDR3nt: TGTGCCAGCAGTTCGTCCCCGGGGACAGTGATGGCCGGGGAGCTGTTTTTT
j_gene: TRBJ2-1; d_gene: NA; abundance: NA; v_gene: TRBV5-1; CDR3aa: CASSLAPEGEQFF; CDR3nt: TGCGCCAGCAGCTTGGCGCCTGAGGGGGAGCAGTTCTTC
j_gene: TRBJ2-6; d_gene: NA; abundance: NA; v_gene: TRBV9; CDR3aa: CASSGNVGTGANVLTF; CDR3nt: TGTGCCAGCAGCGGAAATGTAGGGACTGGGGCCAACGTCCTGACTTTC
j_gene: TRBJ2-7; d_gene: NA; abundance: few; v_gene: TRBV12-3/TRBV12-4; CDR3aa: CASSFLGPPYEQYF; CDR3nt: TGTGCCAGCAGTTTTTTGGGTCCCCCGTACGAGCAGTACTTC
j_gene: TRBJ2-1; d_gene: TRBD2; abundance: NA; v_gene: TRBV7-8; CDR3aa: CASSPAGTSGYNEQFF; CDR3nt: TGTGCCAGCAGCCCCGCCGGGACTAGCGGTTACAATGAGCAGTTCTTC
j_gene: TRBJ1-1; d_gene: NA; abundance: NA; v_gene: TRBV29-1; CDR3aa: CSVTQNPMNTEAFF; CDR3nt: TGCAGCGTTACACAGAACCCCATGAACACTGAAGCTTTCTTT
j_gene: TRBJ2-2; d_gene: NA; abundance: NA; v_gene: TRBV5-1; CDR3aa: CASSQAGPNTGELFF; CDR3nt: TGCGCCAGCAGCCAGGCCGGGCCCAACACCGGGGAGCTGTTTTTT